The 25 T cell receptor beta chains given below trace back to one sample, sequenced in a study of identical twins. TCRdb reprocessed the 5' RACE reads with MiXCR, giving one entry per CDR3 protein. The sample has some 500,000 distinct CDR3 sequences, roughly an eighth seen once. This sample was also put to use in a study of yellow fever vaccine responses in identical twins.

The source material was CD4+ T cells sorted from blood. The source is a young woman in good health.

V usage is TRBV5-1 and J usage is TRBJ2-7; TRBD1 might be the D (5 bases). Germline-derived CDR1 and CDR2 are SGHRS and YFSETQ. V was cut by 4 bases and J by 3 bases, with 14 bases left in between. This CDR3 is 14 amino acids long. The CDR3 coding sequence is TGCGCCAGCAGCCCTGGGTCAGGGAACTACGAGCAGTACTTC. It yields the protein CASSPGSGNYEQYF.

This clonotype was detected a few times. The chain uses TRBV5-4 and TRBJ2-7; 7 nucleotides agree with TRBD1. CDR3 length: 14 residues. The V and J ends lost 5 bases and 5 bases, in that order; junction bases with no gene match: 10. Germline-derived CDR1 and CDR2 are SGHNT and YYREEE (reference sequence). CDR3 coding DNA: TGTGCCAGCAGATATGACAGGGCGTACGACGAGCAGTACTTC. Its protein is CASRYDRAYDEQYF.

CDR3 in amino acids: CASSSQGTGYSYEQYF. The CDR3 DNA is TGTGCCAGCAGTTCCCAAGGGACAGGTTACTCCTACGAGCAGTACTTC. The V call is TRBV27, the J call TRBJ2-7, with 8 nucleotides matching TRBD1. Germline values: CDR1 MNHEY, CDR2 SMNVEV (reference sequence). V was clipped by 4 bases and J by 0 bases; unmatched bases: 8. This CDR3 is built from 16 residues.

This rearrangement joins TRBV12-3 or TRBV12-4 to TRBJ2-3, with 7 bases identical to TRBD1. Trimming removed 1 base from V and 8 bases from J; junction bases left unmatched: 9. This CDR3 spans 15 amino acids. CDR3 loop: CASSLVDRELGTQYF. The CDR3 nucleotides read TGTGCCAGCAGTTTAGTAGACAGGGAATTAGGTACGCAGTATTTT.

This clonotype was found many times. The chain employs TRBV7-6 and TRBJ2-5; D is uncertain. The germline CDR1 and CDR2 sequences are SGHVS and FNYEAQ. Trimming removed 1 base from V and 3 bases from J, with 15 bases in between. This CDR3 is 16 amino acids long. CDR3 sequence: CASSLGPSTSKETQYF. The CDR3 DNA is TGTGCCAGCAGCTTAGGTCCGTCCACGTCCAAAGAGACCCAGTACTTC.

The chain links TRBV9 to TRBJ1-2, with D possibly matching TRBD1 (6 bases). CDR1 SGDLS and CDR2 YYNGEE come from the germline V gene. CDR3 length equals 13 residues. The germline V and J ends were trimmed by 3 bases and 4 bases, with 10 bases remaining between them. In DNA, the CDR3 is TGTGCCAGCAGCGCGGACAGAATCTATGGCTACACCTTC. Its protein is CASSADRIYGYTF.

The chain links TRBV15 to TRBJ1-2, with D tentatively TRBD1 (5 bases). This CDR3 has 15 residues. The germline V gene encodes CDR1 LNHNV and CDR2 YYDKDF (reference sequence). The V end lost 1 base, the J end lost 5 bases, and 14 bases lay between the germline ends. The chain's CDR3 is CATSRGVDRLYGYTF. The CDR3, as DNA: TGTGCCACCAGCAGAGGCGTCGACAGACTATATGGCTACACCTTC.

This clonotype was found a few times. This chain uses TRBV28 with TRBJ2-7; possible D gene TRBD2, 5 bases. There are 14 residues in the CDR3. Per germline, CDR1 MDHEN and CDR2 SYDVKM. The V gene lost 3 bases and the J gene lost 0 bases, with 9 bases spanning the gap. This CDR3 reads CASSFPGVSYEQYF. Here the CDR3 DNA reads TGTGCCAGCAGTTTTCCCGGGGTCTCCTACGAGCAGTACTTC.

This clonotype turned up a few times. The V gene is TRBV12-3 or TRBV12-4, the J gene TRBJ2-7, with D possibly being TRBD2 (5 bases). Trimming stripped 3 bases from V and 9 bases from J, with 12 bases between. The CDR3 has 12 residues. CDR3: CASSFNAEVQYF. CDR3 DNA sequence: TGTGCCAGCAGTTTTAACGCGGAGGTGCAGTACTTC.

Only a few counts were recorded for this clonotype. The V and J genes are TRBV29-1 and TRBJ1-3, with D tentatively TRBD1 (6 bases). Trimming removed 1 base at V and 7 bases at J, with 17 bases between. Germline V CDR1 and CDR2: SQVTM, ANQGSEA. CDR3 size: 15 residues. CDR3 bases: TGCAGCGTTGAAGCGCGGCAGGGGACTAGGAACACCATATATTTT. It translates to CSVEARQGTRNTIYF.

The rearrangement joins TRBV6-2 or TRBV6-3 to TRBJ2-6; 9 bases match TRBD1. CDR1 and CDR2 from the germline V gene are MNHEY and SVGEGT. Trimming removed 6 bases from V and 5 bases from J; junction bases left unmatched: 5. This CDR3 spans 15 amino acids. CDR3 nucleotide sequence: TGTGCCAGCAGCGGGGACAGGGCCTGGGCCAACGTCCTGACTTTC. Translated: CASSGDRAWANVLTF.

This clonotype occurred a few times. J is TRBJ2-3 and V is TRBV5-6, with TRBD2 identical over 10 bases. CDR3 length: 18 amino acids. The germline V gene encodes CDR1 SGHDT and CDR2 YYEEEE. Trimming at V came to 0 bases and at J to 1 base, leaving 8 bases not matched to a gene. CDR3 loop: CASSLEAWLAGGTDTQYF. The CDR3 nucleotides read TGTGCCAGCAGCTTGGAAGCATGGCTAGCGGGGGGCACAGATACGCAGTATTTT.

CDR3 bases: TGTGCCAGCAAAATATCAGGGGAAAGTGGCTACACCTTC. It is translated as CASKISGESGYTF. This rearrangement joins TRBV12-3 or TRBV12-4 to TRBJ1-2; perhaps TRBD1 as D (6 bases). The CDR3 contains 13 residues. Deletions cut 7 bases from V and 7 bases from J, with 16 bases between.

Here the CDR3 DNA reads TGCAGTGCTAGAGACAAGTGGGTGGCAGATACGCAGTATTTT. Translated, it gives CSARDKWVADTQYF. This chain uses TRBV20-1 with TRBJ2-3; D unresolved. Germline loops: CDR1 DFQATT, CDR2 SNEGSKA (reference sequence). The V end was cut by 0 bases, the J end by 4 bases, with 11 bases between. The CDR3 is made up of 14 amino acids.

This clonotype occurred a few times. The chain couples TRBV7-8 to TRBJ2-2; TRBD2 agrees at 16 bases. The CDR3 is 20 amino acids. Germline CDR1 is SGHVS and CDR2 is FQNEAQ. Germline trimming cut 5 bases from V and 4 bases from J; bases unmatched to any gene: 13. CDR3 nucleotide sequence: TGTGCCAGCAGCCGCAAGCCGAGGGGGACTAGCGGGAGGGCCACCGGGGAGCTGTTTTTT. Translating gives CASSRKPRGTSGRATGELFF.

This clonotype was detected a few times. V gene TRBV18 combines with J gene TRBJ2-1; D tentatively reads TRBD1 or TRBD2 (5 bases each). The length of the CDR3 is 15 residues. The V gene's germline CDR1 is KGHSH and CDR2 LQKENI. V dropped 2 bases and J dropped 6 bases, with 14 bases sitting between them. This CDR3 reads CASSPMGRALNEQFF. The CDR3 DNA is TGTGCCAGCTCACCAATGGGGCGGGCCCTCAATGAGCAGTTCTTC.

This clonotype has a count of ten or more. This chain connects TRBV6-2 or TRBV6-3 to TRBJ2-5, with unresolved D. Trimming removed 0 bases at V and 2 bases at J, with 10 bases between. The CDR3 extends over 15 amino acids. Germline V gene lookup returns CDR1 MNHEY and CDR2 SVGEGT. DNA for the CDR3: TGTGCCAGCAGTTACTCTACCAGGATTCAAGAGACCCAGTACTTC. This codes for CASSYSTRIQETQYF.

The chain's CDR3 is CATSASDRGLIYNEQFF. CDR3 nucleotides: TGTGCCACCAGTGCCTCGGACAGGGGGCTAATCTACAATGAGCAGTTCTTC. This chain joins TRBV24-1 and TRBJ2-1; 11 bases fit TRBD1. With V trimmed by 5 bases and J by 3 bases, 8 bases remained unmatched. The CDR3 totals 17 residues. Germline V gene lookup returns CDR1 KGHDR and CDR2 SFDVKD.

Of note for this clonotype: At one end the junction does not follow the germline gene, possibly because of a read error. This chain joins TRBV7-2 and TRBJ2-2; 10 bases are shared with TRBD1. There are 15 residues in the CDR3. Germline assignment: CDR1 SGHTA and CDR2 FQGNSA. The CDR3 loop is CASSRDRGGTGELVF. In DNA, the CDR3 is TGTGCCAGCAGCAGGGACAGGGGAGGGACCGGGGAGCTGGTTTTT.

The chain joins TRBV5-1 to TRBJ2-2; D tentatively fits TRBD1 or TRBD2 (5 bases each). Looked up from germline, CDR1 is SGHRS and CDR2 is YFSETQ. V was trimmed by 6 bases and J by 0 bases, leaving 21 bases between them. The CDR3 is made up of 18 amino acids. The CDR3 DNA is TGCGCCAGCACCCTCGGCCCGAGGGGCAGGACGAACACCGGGGAGCTGTTTTTT. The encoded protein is CASTLGPRGRTNTGELFF.

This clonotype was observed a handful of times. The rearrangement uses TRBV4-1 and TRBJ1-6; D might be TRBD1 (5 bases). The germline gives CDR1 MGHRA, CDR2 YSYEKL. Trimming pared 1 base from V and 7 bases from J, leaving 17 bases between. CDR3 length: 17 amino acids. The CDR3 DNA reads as TGCGCCAGCAGCCAAGGAGAGCGCCGTCGGGGGAATTCACCCCTCCACTTT. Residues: CASSQGERRRGNSPLHF.

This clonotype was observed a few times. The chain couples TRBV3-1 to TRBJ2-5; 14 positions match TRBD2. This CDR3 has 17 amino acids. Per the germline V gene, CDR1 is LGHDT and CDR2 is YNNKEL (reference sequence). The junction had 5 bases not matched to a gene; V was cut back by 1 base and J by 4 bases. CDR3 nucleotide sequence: TGTGCCAGCAGCCAAGTACTTGGACTAGCGGGAGGAGAGACCCAGTACTTC. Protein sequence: CASSQVLGLAGGETQYF.

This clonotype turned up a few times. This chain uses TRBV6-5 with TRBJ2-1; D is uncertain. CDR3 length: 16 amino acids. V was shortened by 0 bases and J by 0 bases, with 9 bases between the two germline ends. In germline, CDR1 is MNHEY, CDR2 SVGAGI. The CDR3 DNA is TGTGCCAGCAGTTACTCCCCTCAAAGCTCCTACAATGAGCAGTTCTTC. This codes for CASSYSPQSSYNEQFF.

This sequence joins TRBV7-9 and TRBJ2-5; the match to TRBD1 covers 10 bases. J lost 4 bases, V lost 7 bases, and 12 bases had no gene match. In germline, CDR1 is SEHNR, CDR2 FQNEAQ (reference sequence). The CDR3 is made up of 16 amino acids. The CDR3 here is CASTFSRDRGRETQYF. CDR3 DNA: TGTGCCAGCACCTTCAGCCGGGACAGGGGTAGAGAGACCCAGTACTTC.

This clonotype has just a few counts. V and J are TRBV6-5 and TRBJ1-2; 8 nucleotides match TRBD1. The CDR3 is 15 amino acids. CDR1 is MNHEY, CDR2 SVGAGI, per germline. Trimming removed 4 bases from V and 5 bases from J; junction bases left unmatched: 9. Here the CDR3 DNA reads TGTGCCAGCAGTTCCTCGGACAGGGCGGGGTATGGCTACACCTTC. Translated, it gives CASSSSDRAGYGYTF.